The 18 T cell receptor beta chains below all came from one sample that was sequenced in a study of shared T cell receptors in the human thymus. Sequencing used immunoSEQ multiplex PCR; TCRdb keeps in-frame clones, though not all of them. The sample consists of some 700,000 clones, more than 75% of them appearing once. This same sample was also taken into another study, of human thymus T cells.

The sample taken for sequencing was thymocytes. All receptors derive from a boy in the first two years of life with a congenital heart defect.

The genes are TRBV7-2 and TRBJ1-2; a weak D match, TRBD1 (6 bases). CDR3 length: 15 amino acids. From germline, CDR1 is SGHTA and CDR2 FQGNSA. The V end lost 4 bases, the J end lost 4 bases, and 16 bases lay between the germline ends. The CDR3 DNA is TGTGCCAGCAGCTGGGACTACACAGGGTTCTATGGCTACACCTTC. It is translated as CASSWDYTGFYGYTF.

The rearrangement joins TRBV6-5 to TRBJ2-1; 8 nucleotides align to TRBD1. The CDR3 is 14 amino acids. The germline gives CDR1 MNHEY, CDR2 SVGAGI. With 5 bases clipped from V and 6 bases from J, the junction kept 6 bases outside the gene matches. CDR3: CASSTRTGSNEQFF. The DNA for the CDR3 is TGTGCCAGCAGTACTCGGACAGGGAGCAATGAGCAGTTCTTC.

This clone came up a few times. The CDR3 loop is CAWSLDRSYEQYF. CDR3 DNA: TGTGCCTGGAGTTTGGACAGGTCCTACGAGCAGTACTTC. V is TRBV30 and J is TRBJ2-7; 7 bases line up with TRBD1. The length of the CDR3 is 13 residues. V shed 2 bases and J 1 base; nucleotides not matched to a gene: 2. Germline CDR1 is GTSNPN and CDR2 is SVGIG (reference sequence).

The chain recombines TRBV2 with TRBJ2-1; 8 positions match TRBD1. Germline CDR1 is SNHLY and CDR2 is FYNNEI. The CDR3 loop spans 20 amino acids. The V gene end was trimmed by 2 bases and the J gene end by 6 bases; junction bases not matched to a gene: 21. The CDR3 region is CASSEMSRQGARLGRNEQFF. For the CDR3, the DNA is TGTGCCAGCAGTGAAATGTCCCGGCAGGGGGCTCGGCTCGGGCGCAATGAGCAGTTCTTC.

The chain combines TRBV27 with TRBJ1-2, with 10 bases aligning to TRBD1. The CDR3 covers 17 residues. Germline V lookup: CDR1 MNHEY, CDR2 SMNVEV (reference sequence). J gave up 5 bases and V 5 bases, and 14 bases lay outside the gene matches. The CDR3, as DNA: TGTGCCAGCAGTCCTATTCTCAATCCGGGACAGGGGTATGGCTACACCTTC. Residues: CASSPILNPGQGYGYTF.

The chain joins TRBV7-2 to TRBJ1-2, with D possibly being TRBD1 (5 bases). With 4 bases removed from V and 3 bases from J, the gap between germline ends came to 24 bases. Germline-derived CDR1 and CDR2 are SGHTA and FQGNSA. The CDR3 is 18 residues long. The CDR3 DNA reads TGTGCCAGCAGCTCCAATCCCGGGAGGCCTGCGGGGGACTATGGCTACACCTTC. It encodes CASSSNPGRPAGDYGYTF.

The rearrangement uses TRBV12-5 and TRBJ2-1; possibly TRBD1 for D (5 bases). Trimming took off 2 bases at V and 6 bases at J, with 23 bases between the two ends. Germline-derived CDR1 and CDR2 are LGHNT and FRNRAP. CDR3 length: 18 residues. The CDR3 region has the DNA TGTGCTAGTGGTTTGATTCAGACAGCCACCGGCTCCCTCAATGAGCAGTTCTTC. Amino acids: CASGLIQTATGSLNEQFF.

This clone was counted once. This chain uses TRBV23-1 with TRBJ2-7; 13 positions match TRBD2. TRBV23-1 is an ORF for which the function is uncertain. J gave up 3 bases and V 3 bases, and 5 bases lay outside the gene matches. This CDR3 is 16 amino acids long. This chain's CDR3 is CASSQGTSGTNYEQYF. CDR3 bases: TGCGCCAGCAGTCAGGGGACTAGCGGGACCAACTACGAGCAGTACTTC.

V usage is TRBV6-1 and J usage is TRBJ1-2, with D possibly matching TRBD1 (6 bases). The V end was cut by 4 bases, the J end by 3 bases, with 18 bases between. The CDR3 extends over 16 amino acids. Germline CDR1 and CDR2: MNHNS and SASEGT. This CDR3 is CASSARSTYRDYGYTF. As DNA, the CDR3 is TGTGCCAGCAGTGCCAGAAGCACCTACAGGGACTATGGCTACACCTTC.

The CDR3 DNA reads TGCGCCAGCAGCCAAGACTTGACGGGAGGAAGCCAAGAGACCCAGTACTTC. This codes for CASSQDLTGGSQETQYF. The rearrangement joins TRBV4-1 to TRBJ2-5, with TRBD2 matching 7 bases. The CDR3 is 17 residues long. The trim removed 0 bases at V and 1 base at J, leaving 8 bases unmatched. Looked up from germline, CDR1 is MGHRA and CDR2 is YSYEKL.

This clone was seen a single time. The chain links TRBV27 to TRBJ1-1; 7 bases are a match to TRBD1. Germline V lookup: CDR1 MNHEY, CDR2 SMNVEV (reference sequence). CDR3 length: 20 residues. The V gene end was trimmed by 6 bases and the J gene end by 1 base; junction bases not matched to a gene: 23. The CDR3 here is CASRYSTRQGMLIKNTEAFF. The CDR3 DNA follows: TGTGCCAGCAGATACTCAACGAGACAGGGCATGCTGATTAAGAACACTGAAGCTTTCTTT.

This clone was observed once. The sample contains more than one DNA sequence encoding this CDR3. The V call is TRBV27, the J call TRBJ2-7, with D tentatively TRBD2 (7 bases). Germline-derived CDR1 and CDR2 are MNHEY and SMNVEV (reference sequence). The CDR3 runs to 13 residues. Here the CDR3 DNA reads TGTGCTTCCTCGTGGGGGAGGGGGTACGAGCAGTACTTC. This sequence encodes CASSWGRGYEQYF.

V and J are TRBV2 and TRBJ1-1; TRBD1 might be the D (5 bases). There are 11 residues in the CDR3. Germline V gives CDR1 SNHLY, CDR2 FYNNEI. V lost 7 bases, J lost 6 bases, and 9 bases lay in between. CDR3 coding DNA: TGTGCCAGCAAGAAGGGGTCTGAAGCTTTCTTT. Its translation: CASKKGSEAFF.

This chain connects TRBV28 to TRBJ2-5; D ambiguous. Germline CDR1 reads MDHEN; CDR2 reads SYDVKM. The CDR3 runs to 11 residues. Trimming removed 6 bases at V and 5 bases at J, with 7 bases between. The CDR3 nucleotides read TGTGCCAGCAGAATCGGGGAGACCCAGTACTTC. Protein sequence: CASRIGETQYF. The complete variable domain, with remaining parts taken from reference TRBV28 and TRBJ2-5, reads DVKVTQSSRYLVKRTGEKVFLECVQDMDHENMFWYRQDPGLGLRLIYFSYDVKMKEKGDIPEGYSVSREKKERFSLILESASTNQTSMYLCASRIGETQYFGPGTRLLVL.

V usage is TRBV27 and J usage is TRBJ2-3, with D possibly being TRBD2 (7 bases). The germline gives CDR1 MNHEY, CDR2 SMNVEV (reference sequence). The CDR3 totals 17 residues. V gave up 6 bases and J gave up 5 bases, with 24 bases separating them. CDR3 bases: TGTGCCAGCAGCAAAGACAGGCCGTGGGGGGGTCGAGATACGCAGTATTTT. Its protein is CASSKDRPWGGRDTQYF.

CDR3 protein: CASSHFADRKGQETQYF. CDR3 nucleotides: TGCGCCAGCAGCCACTTTGCGGACAGGAAGGGGCAAGAGACCCAGTACTTC. This chain connects TRBV4-3 to TRBJ2-5; 7 bases are shared with TRBD1. Trimming at V came to 3 bases and at J to 2 bases, leaving 12 bases not matched to a gene. The CDR3 consists of 17 residues. From germline, CDR1 is LGHNA and CDR2 YSLEER.

The rearrangement links TRBV19 to TRBJ2-7, with TRBD1 matching 7 bases. Germline V gene lookup returns CDR1 LNHDA and CDR2 SQIVND (reference sequence). The CDR3 runs to 15 residues. V dropped 6 bases and J dropped 3; count of bases not matched to a gene: 11. In DNA, the CDR3 is TGTGCCAGTAGATCTCGGACAGGCGATATCTACGAGCAGTACTTC. Its protein is CASRSRTGDIYEQYF. Supplemented by reference TRBV19 and TRBJ2-7, the full variable domain reads DGGITQSPKYLFRKEGQNVTLSCEQNLNHDAMYWYRQDPGQGLRLIYYSQIVNDFQKGDIAEGYSVSREKKESFPLTVTSAQKNPTAFYLCASRSRTGDIYEQYFGPGTRLTVT.

The J gene is TRBJ2-1, the V gene TRBV4-1, with 7 bases lining up with TRBD2. The CDR3 loop spans 16 amino acids. V was pared by 2 bases and J by 0 bases, with 4 bases of the junction left unmatched. Per germline, CDR1 MGHRA and CDR2 YSYEKL. The CDR3 loop reads CASSQTGGSSYNEQFF. The CDR3, as DNA: TGCGCCAGCAGCCAAACGGGCGGGAGCTCCTACAATGAGCAGTTCTTC.